These 29 T cell receptor beta chains were all obtained from the same sample, sequenced in a study of T cells in Graves' hyperthyroidism and ophthalmopathy. Amplified regions were TCR beta CDR3 sequences from RNA transcripts. Researchers ran a first-round RT-PCR on the TCR CDR3 using the HTBI primer set. TCRdb reprocessed the multiplex PCR reads with MiXCR, giving one entry per CDR3 protein. Altogether some 270,000 distinct CDR3 sequences are present, approximately 23% being singletons, with the ten largest covering roughly 40%. Sequenced: blood. The receptor set was obtained from a woman aged 40 to 49 with Graves' ophthalmopathy.

This clonotype was seen ten or more times. The V gene is TRBV25-1, the J gene TRBJ1-1, with 10 bases identical to TRBD1. The germline V gene has CDR1 MGHDK and CDR2 SYGVNS. The V and J ends lost 7 bases and 6 bases, in that order; junction bases with no gene match: 14. The CDR3 contains 16 residues. Here the CDR3 reads CASTPYGGQGPAEAFF. CDR3 nucleotides: TGTGCCAGCACCCCTTACGGGGGACAGGGGCCCGCTGAAGCTTTCTTT.

The chain has TRBV2 and TRBJ1-5; D remains unclear. V was cut by 6 bases and J by 4 bases, with 13 bases left in between. The CDR3 totals 14 residues. The germline CDR1 and CDR2 sequences are SNHLY and FYNNEI. The CDR3 reads CASRDNVQNQPQHF. The CDR3 DNA reads as TGTGCCAGCAGAGACAACGTTCAGAATCAGCCCCAGCATTTT.

The chain is built from TRBV18 and TRBJ1-1; the D is unclear. Trimming took 6 bases from V and 1 from J, leaving 12 bases between them. Germline V gene sequence: CDR1 KGHSH, CDR2 LQKENI. The CDR3 has 14 residues. DNA of the CDR3: TGTGCCAGCTCCTACGGAGGATCGAACACTGAAGCTTTCTTT. As protein: CASSYGGSNTEAFF.

At least ten counts were recorded for this clonotype. J is TRBJ2-7 and V is TRBV5-1; the D gene could be TRBD1 or TRBD2 (5 bases each). The CDR3 is made up of 15 amino acids. Germline CDR1 SGHRS, CDR2 YFSETQ. Trimming left V 1 base short and J 2 bases short, with 13 bases between. The CDR3 here is CASSLSSGTPYEQYF. The CDR3 DNA reads TGCGCCAGCAGCTTGAGCTCCGGGACCCCCTACGAGCAGTACTTC.

There are many counts of this clonotype. The CDR3 protein is CAWTHNMGLEAFF. As DNA, the CDR3 is TGTGCCTGGACTCACAACATGGGGCTTGAAGCTTTCTTT. The chain carries TRBV30 and TRBJ1-1; D might be TRBD1 (5 bases). Trimming took off 4 bases at V and 7 bases at J, with 16 bases between the two ends. CDR1 is GTSNPN and CDR2 is SVGIG in the germline V gene (reference sequence). The CDR3 sequence is 13 residues long.

The chain uses TRBV11-2 and TRBJ2-7; no firm D call. Per germline, CDR1 SGHAT and CDR2 FQNNGV. V shed 3 bases and J shed 4 bases, with 13 bases lying between them. CDR3 length: 14 amino acids. The CDR3 region has the DNA TGTGCCAGCAGCTTTAGAACTGGGCTTTACGAGCAGTACTTC. It is translated as CASSFRTGLYEQYF.

The chain joins TRBV6-4 to TRBJ2-3, with 7 bases fitting TRBD1. In germline, CDR1 is MRHNA, CDR2 SNTAGT. The CDR3 length is 16 residues. V lost 6 bases and J lost 0; bases outside the gene matches: 9. CDR3 in amino acids: CASRTGRRSSTDTQYF. CDR3 DNA: TGTGCCAGCAGGACAGGGCGACGTTCTAGCACAGATACGCAGTATTTT.

This clonotype was recorded at least ten times. As DNA, the CDR3 is TGCAGTGCTAGATTCCCAGGGGGCAGGGAGACCCAGTACTTC. Its protein product is CSARFPGGRETQYF. This chain uses TRBV20-1 with TRBJ2-5, with 8 bases fitting TRBD1. V lost 2 bases, J lost 5 bases, and 7 bases stayed unmatched. The CDR3 contains 14 residues. Germline assignment: CDR1 DFQATT and CDR2 SNEGSKA (reference sequence).

This clonotype was recorded many times. The rearrangement links TRBV19 to TRBJ1-5; D is uncertain. The V gene's germline CDR1 is LNHDA and CDR2 SQIVND (reference sequence). The CDR3 extends over 13 amino acids. V lost 5 bases and J 7 bases, leaving 12 bases between the germline ends. As DNA, the CDR3 is TGTGCCAGTAGTCCGCAGGCGACGCAGCCCCAGCATTTT. It codes for CASSPQATQPQHF.

This clonotype has more than one count but fewer than ten. V is TRBV6-1 and J is TRBJ2-7; 8 bases map to TRBD2. The CDR3 loop spans 15 amino acids. Germline CDR1 reads MNHNS; CDR2 reads SASEGT. V lost 4 bases, J lost 2 bases, and 7 bases stayed unmatched. The CDR3 loop is CASSVIVAGTYEQYF. The CDR3, as DNA: TGTGCCAGCAGTGTGATAGTAGCGGGGACCTACGAGCAGTACTTC.

The sample holds many counts of this clonotype. The chain links TRBV9 to TRBJ2-7; D gene ambiguous. Germline values: CDR1 SGDLS, CDR2 YYNGEE. V was pared by 0 bases and J by 0 bases, with 7 bases between. The CDR3 is made up of 14 amino acids. CDR3 bases: TGTGCCAGCAGCGTAGAGGTGAGCTCCTACGAGCAGTACTTC. It translates to CASSVEVSSYEQYF.

A few counts support this clonotype. The J gene is TRBJ1-5, the V gene TRBV4-1, with a weak D call TRBD1 (5 bases). The germline gives CDR1 MGHRA, CDR2 YSYEKL. The CDR3 is made up of 14 amino acids. V was clipped by 4 bases and J by 5 bases, with 12 bases between them. The CDR3, as DNA: TGCGCCAGCAGCCGCCAGGGTGAGGATCAGCCCCAGCATTTT. It codes for CASSRQGEDQPQHF.

V gene TRBV12-3 or TRBV12-4 combines with J gene TRBJ2-7, with D unresolved. V was shortened by 6 bases and J by 1 base, with 13 bases between the two germline ends. This CDR3 is 14 amino acids long. In DNA form, the CDR3 reads TGTGCCAGCAGAATCCTAGGCAGGTCCTACGAGCAGTACTTC. Its protein is CASRILGRSYEQYF.

This clonotype was picked up many times. This chain uses TRBV5-1 with TRBJ2-2, with 8 bases identical to TRBD2. V dropped 4 bases and J dropped 6; count of bases not matched to a gene: 14. The CDR3 spans 17 residues. Per germline, CDR1 SGHRS and CDR2 YFSETQ. CDR3 DNA: TGCGCCAGCAGCCCCCGGCCGGGAGGGGGAGTTCCCGGGGAGCTGTTTTTT. It yields the protein CASSPRPGGGVPGELFF.

This clonotype was counted ten times or more. V usage is TRBV27 and J usage is TRBJ2-7; 12 nucleotides match TRBD1. V shed 1 base, J shed 3 bases, and the junction held 10 bases outside the gene matches. Germline V gene lookup returns CDR1 MNHEY and CDR2 SMNVEV (reference sequence). This CDR3 has 18 amino acids. CDR3 in DNA: TGTGCCAGCAGTTTATTCCGATACGGGACAGGGGGCAACTACGAGCAGTACTTC. Protein: CASSLFRYGTGGNYEQYF.

At least ten counts were recorded for this clonotype. The chain has TRBV27 and TRBJ2-7; D unclear. Trimming left V 8 bases short and J 6 bases short, with 17 bases between. Germline CDR1 reads MNHEY; CDR2 reads SMNVEV (reference sequence). CDR3 size: 13 residues. The CDR3 DNA reads TGTGCCAGCCGGGCCAGTTTATTTCGCGAGCAGTACTTC. Its protein product is CASRASLFREQYF.

The chain couples TRBV6-1 to TRBJ2-7, with D hard to call. Germline V gene sequence: CDR1 MNHNS, CDR2 SASEGT. The V end lost 10 bases, the J end lost 0 bases, and 7 bases lay between the germline ends. CDR3 size: 11 residues. CDR3 sequence reads: CATLDSYEQYF. The CDR3 bases are TGTGCCACCCTTGACTCCTACGAGCAGTACTTC.

This clonotype has ten or more counts. This chain joins TRBV10-3 and TRBJ2-7; 7 nucleotides align to TRBD2. Germline CDR1 reads ENHRY; CDR2 reads SYGVKD. The CDR3 totals 14 residues. The trim removed 5 bases at V and 1 base at J, leaving 5 bases unmatched. Here the CDR3 DNA reads TGTGCCATCAGTAAACTAGCGAGATCCTACGAGCAGTACTTC. Amino acids: CAISKLARSYEQYF.

The chain carries TRBV6-1 and TRBJ1-2, with TRBD1 identical over 9 bases. V shed 6 bases and J 2 bases; nucleotides not matched to a gene: 4. CDR1 MNHNS and CDR2 SASEGT come from the germline V gene. The CDR3 covers 14 residues. The CDR3 nucleotides read TGTGCCAGCAGAACAGGGGGCGCGAACTATGGCTACACCTTC. Amino acids: CASRTGGANYGYTF.

The chain links TRBV6-1 to TRBJ1-2, with a tentative D call TRBD1 (5 bases). The CDR3 runs 13 residues. Deletions cut 7 bases from V and 3 bases from J, with 12 bases between. Looked up from germline, CDR1 is MNHNS and CDR2 is SASEGT. CDR3 sequence: CASTVGPDYGYTF. The CDR3 DNA reads as TGTGCCAGCACTGTGGGACCAGACTATGGCTACACCTTC.

This clonotype was seen at least ten times. The V and J genes are TRBV30 and TRBJ2-2; D is unresolved. Germline lookup yields CDR1 GTSNPN and CDR2 SVGIG (reference sequence). The V and J ends lost 0 bases and 0 bases respectively, with 5 bases between them. This CDR3 comprises 14 residues. The CDR3 DNA reads TGTGCCTGGAGTGTACTTCCGAACACCGGGGAGCTGTTTTTT. It codes for CAWSVLPNTGELFF.

This clonotype was seen ten or more times. The V and J genes are TRBV20-1 and TRBJ1-1, with D perhaps matching TRBD1 (5 bases). Trimming took off 6 bases at V and 0 bases at J, with 11 bases between the two ends. This CDR3 spans 13 amino acids. Germline V gene lookup returns CDR1 DFQATT and CDR2 SNEGSKA (reference sequence). In DNA, the CDR3 is TGCAGTGCCCCGACAGCAATGAACACTGAAGCTTTCTTT. It translates to CSAPTAMNTEAFF.

J is TRBJ1-2 and V is TRBV30; unclear D gene. V lost 0 bases and J lost 9, with 11 bases in between. The CDR3 is 12 amino acids. Germline V gene data show CDR1 as GTSNPN and CDR2 as SVGIG (reference sequence). The CDR3 nucleotides are TGTGCCTGGAGTGTAACCAGGATGAGCTACACCTTC. Encoded protein: CAWSVTRMSYTF.

This clonotype was counted at least ten times. The V call is TRBV28, the J call TRBJ1-2; 7 bases match TRBD1. Germline V gene sequence: CDR1 MDHEN, CDR2 SYDVKM. The trim removed 5 bases at V and 4 bases at J, leaving 10 bases unmatched. This CDR3 has 15 amino acids. The CDR3 DNA reads as TGTGCCAGCAGTCCTTCCGGAGGGGGCTCCTATGGCTACACCTTC. Amino acids: CASSPSGGGSYGYTF.

This chain uses TRBV4-1 with TRBJ1-5, with D uncertain. The germline V gene encodes CDR1 MGHRA and CDR2 YSYEKL. The CDR3 consists of 14 residues. V gave up 0 bases and J gave up 7 bases, with 10 bases separating them. CDR3 nucleotide sequence: TGCGCCAGCAGCCAAGACGGATTGGGGCAGCCCCAGCATTTT. Its translation: CASSQDGLGQPQHF.

The V call is TRBV6-2 or TRBV6-3, the J call TRBJ1-1, with 9 positions matching TRBD1. Germline assignment: CDR1 MNHEY and CDR2 SVGEGT. The CDR3 is 14 residues long. The junction had 4 bases not matched to a gene; V was cut back by 6 bases and J by 2 bases. The chain's CDR3 is CASRRDRENTEAFF. The CDR3, as DNA: TGTGCCAGCAGGAGGGACAGGGAAAACACTGAAGCTTTCTTT.

This clonotype occurred many times. The rearrangement joins TRBV7-3 to TRBJ2-5, with 15 bases aligning to TRBD2. CDR1 is SGHTA and CDR2 is FQGTGA in the germline V gene. There are 16 residues in the CDR3. V was pared by 5 bases and J by 3 bases, with 4 bases of the junction left unmatched. DNA of the CDR3: TGTGCCAGCAGCAATGGACTAGCGGGAGGGAAAGAGACCCAGTACTTC. It codes for CASSNGLAGGKETQYF.

Many counts were recorded for this clonotype. CDR3 nucleotides: TGTGCCTGGAGTGCCTTTATCTCAACCGGGGAGCTGTTTTTT. Translated: CAWSAFISTGELFF. V usage is TRBV30 and J usage is TRBJ2-2, with D uncertain. Trimming stripped 1 base from V and 5 bases from J, with 11 bases between. Looked up from germline, CDR1 is GTSNPN and CDR2 is SVGIG (reference sequence). CDR3 length: 14 amino acids.

This clonotype has ten or more counts. The genes are TRBV28 and TRBJ2-7; D ambiguous. The germline gives CDR1 MDHEN, CDR2 SYDVKM. The CDR3 has 12 amino acids. V lost 4 bases, J lost 0 bases, and 4 bases lay in between. The DNA for the CDR3 is TGTGCCAGCAGTTACACCTCCTACGAGCAGTACTTC. Protein product: CASSYTSYEQYF.